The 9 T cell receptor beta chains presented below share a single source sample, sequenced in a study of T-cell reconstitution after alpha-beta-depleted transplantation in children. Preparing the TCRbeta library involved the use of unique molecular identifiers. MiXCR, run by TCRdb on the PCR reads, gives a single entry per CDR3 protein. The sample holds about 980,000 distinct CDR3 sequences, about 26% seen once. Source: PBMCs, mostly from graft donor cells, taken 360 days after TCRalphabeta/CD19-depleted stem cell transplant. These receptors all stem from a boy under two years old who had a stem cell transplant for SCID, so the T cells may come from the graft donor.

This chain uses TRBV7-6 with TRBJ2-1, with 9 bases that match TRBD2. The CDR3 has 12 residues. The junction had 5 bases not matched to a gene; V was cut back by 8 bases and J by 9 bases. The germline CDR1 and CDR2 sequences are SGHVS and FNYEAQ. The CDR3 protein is CASQAGGGEQFF. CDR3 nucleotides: TGTGCCAGCCAAGCGGGGGGCGGTGAGCAGTTCTTC.

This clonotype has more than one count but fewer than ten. The CDR3 region has the DNA TGCGCCAGCAGCTGGACGACTAGCGGGGGGCCAAATTCCTACGAGCAGTACTTC. This encodes CASSWTTSGGPNSYEQYF. The V call is TRBV5-1, the J call TRBJ2-7; 13 bases are shared with TRBD2. Germline CDR1 and CDR2: SGHRS and YFSETQ. V was clipped by 3 bases and J by 1 base; unmatched bases: 10. The CDR3 length is 18 residues.

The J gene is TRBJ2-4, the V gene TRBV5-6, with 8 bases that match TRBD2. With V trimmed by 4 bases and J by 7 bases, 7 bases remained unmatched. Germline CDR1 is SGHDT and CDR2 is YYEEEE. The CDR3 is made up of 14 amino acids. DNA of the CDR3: TGTGCCAGCAGCCTGTGGACTAGCAGTAACATTCAGTACTTC. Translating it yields CASSLWTSSNIQYF.

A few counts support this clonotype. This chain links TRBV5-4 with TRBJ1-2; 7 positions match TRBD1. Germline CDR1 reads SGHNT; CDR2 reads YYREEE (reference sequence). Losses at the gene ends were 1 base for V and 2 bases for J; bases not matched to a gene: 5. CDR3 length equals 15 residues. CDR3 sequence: CASSLRTGANYGYTF. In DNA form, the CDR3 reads TGTGCCAGCAGCTTGCGTACAGGGGCCAACTATGGCTACACCTTC. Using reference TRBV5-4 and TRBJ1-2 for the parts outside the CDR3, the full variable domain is ETGVTQSPTHLIKTRGQQVTLRCSSQSGHNTVSWYQQALGQGPQFIFQYYREEENGRGNFPPRFSGLQFPNYSSELNVNALELDDSALYLCASSLRTGANYGYTFGSGTRLTVV.

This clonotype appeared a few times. CDR3 sequence reads: CASSSTSGGALSEQFF. DNA of the CDR3: TGCGCCAGCAGCTCGACTAGCGGGGGGGCATTATCCGAGCAGTTCTTC. The chain has TRBV5-1 and TRBJ2-1, with 14 bases matching TRBD2. Per germline, CDR1 SGHRS and CDR2 YFSETQ. The trim removed 3 bases at V and 10 bases at J, leaving 9 bases unmatched. The CDR3 runs 16 residues.

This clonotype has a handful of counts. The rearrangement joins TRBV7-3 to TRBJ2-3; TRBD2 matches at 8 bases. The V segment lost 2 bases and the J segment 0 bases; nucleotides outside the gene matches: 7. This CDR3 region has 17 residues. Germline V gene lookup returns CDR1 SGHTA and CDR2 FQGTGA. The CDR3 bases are TGTGCCAGCAGCTTAGGCCAGCGGGGGTCTAGCACAGATACGCAGTATTTT. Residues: CASSLGQRGSSTDTQYF.

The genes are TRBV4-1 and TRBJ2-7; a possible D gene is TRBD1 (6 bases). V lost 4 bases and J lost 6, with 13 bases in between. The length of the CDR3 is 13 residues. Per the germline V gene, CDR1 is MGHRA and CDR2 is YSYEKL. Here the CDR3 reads CASSPQQGREQYF. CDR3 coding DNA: TGCGCCAGCAGCCCGCAACAGGGACGCGAGCAGTACTTC.

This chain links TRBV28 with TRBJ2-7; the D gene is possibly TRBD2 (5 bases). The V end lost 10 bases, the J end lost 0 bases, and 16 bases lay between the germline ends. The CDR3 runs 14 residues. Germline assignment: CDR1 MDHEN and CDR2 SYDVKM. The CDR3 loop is CATQTGRGSYEQYF. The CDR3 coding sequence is TGTGCCACCCAGACCGGACGGGGCTCCTACGAGCAGTACTTC.

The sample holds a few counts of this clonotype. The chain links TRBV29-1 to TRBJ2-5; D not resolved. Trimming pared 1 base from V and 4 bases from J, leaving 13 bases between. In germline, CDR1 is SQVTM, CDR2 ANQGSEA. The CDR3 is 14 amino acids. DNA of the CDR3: TGCAGCGTTGAAGGGGCCCGGGTCGGAGAGACCCAGTACTTC. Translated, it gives CSVEGARVGETQYF.